This T cell receptor (beta chain) was observed in a study of OX40 agonist ivuxolimab in advanced cancers. Background on the study: Treatment of patients was with ivuxolimab, an agonistic anti-OX40 (CD134) antibody. Two cutaneous melanoma patients and one hepatocellular carcinoma patient, three in all, had partial responses.

Data came from immunoSEQ multiplex PCR; TCRdb stores just in-frame clones and leaves some out. The sample yields about 84,000 clones, 84% seen once. This sequence originates from an adult with an advanced solid tumor such as melanoma, head and neck, liver or kidney cancer. The input for sequencing was CD4+ or CD8+ T cells sorted from blood, taken in a trial of the OX40 agonist ivuxolimab.

DNA of the CDR3: TGTGCCAGCAGCTTAGGGACAGGGGGATATTCACCCCTCCACTTT. It translates to CASSLGTGGYSPLHF. The chain recombines TRBV7-2 with TRBJ1-6, with TRBD1 identical over 10 bases. The V and J ends lost 1 base and 8 bases, in that order; junction bases with no gene match: 2. The CDR3 is 15 residues long. From germline, CDR1 is SGHTA and CDR2 FQGNSA.